This TCR beta chain derives from a study of T-cell memory formation after mild COVID-19. A remark on this clonotype: The antigen remains unidentified.

The authors produced TCR alpha and TCR beta cDNA libraries with sample barcodes and UMIs by 5'RACE using constant-segment primers. Via MiXCR, TCRdb re-called the 5' RACE reads, giving one row per CDR3 protein. Of about 560,000 distinct CDR3 sequences in the sample, approximately 19% were seen once. Between the trimmed V and J ends, which lost 8 bases and 2 bases, there was a span of 24 bases. CDR1 KGHSH and CDR2 LQKENI come from the germline V gene. The CDR3 consists of 17 residues. General study findings and limits: CD4/CD8 balance held among clones contracting day 15 to 85, and later expanders leaned CD4+.

The chain carries TRBV18 and TRBJ1-2, with D tentatively TRBD1 (5 bases). Sequencing was done on a sample of PBMCs or a T cell subset sorted from them (not recorded which). The TCR was taken from an adult woman who had mild COVID-19 (a few samples of this study predate the infection). Cell type and time point are not known. CDR3 DNA: TGTGCCAGCCGAACCGGGACGCCGGATATTCTCAACTATGGCTACACCTTC. It specifies CASRTGTPDILNYGYTF.